This TCR beta chain stems from a study of graft-versus-host responses after intestinal transplantation. On this clone itself: Its antigen is not identified.

With 1 base removed from V and 6 bases from J, the gap between germline ends came to 15 bases. The CDR3 consists of 15 residues. Germline lookup yields CDR1 SEHNR and CDR2 FQNEAQ (reference sequence). TCRdb's table, derived via immunoSEQ multiplex PCR, lists solely in-frame clones and lacks some. Altogether some 130,000 clones are present, approximately 95% being singletons, with the ten largest covering more than 0.1%. The rearrangement uses TRBV7-9 and TRBJ1-1; D may be TRBD1 (6 bases). The sequencing used unstimulated CD4+ T cells sorted from spleen or lymph node cells, collected before intestinal transplant. The clonotype comes from a human donor who received an intestinal transplant. CDR3: CASSLVAGVKAEAFF. The CDR3 bases are TGTGCCAGCAGCTTAGTGGCAGGGGTGAAGGCTGAAGCTTTCTTT.